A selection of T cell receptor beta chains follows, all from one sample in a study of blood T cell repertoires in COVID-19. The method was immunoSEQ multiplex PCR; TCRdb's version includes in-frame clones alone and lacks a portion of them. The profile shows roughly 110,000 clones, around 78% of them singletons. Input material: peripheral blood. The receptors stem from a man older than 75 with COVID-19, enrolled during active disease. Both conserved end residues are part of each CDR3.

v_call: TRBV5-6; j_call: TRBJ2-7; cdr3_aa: CASSPSGQVRYEQYF
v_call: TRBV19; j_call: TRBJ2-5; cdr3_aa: CASAQGPEETQYF
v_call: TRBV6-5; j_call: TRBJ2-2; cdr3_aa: CASSYTGNTGELFF
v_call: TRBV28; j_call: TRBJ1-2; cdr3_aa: CASTDEGHTNYGYTF
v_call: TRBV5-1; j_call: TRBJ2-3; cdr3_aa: CASRLRGGETSTDTQYF
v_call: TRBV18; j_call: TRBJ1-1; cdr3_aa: CASSPPPGRNTEAFF
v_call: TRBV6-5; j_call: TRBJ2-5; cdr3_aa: CASSQTGLALETQYF
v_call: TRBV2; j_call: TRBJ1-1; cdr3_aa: CATAYSAEAFF
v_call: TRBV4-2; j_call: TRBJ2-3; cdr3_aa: CASSLGLAEITDTQYF
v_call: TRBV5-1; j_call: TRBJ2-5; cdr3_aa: CASSLGGKEQETQYF
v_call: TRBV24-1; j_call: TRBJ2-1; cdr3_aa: CATSDHRGPSGRSFF
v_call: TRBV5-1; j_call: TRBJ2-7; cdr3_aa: CASYAREGLPSYF
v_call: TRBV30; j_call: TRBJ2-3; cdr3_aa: CAWSVTGVGTDTQYF
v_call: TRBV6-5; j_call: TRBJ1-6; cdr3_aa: CASSYGGTAGSPLHF
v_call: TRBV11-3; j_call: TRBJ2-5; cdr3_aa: CASSLGGGQETQYF
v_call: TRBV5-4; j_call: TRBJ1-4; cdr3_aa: CASSLEPGQGYEKLFF
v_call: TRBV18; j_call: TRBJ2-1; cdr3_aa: CASSLRTGSSYNEQFF
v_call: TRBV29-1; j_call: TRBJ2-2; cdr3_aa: CSGNRVNGELFF
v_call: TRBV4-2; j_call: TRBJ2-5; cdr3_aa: CASSLGLAGVGGETQYF
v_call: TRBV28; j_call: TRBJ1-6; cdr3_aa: CASSPRQGVSPLHF
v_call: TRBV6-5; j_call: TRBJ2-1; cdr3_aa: CASSYNTRGNEQFF
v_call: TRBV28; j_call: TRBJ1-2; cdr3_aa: CASSLSPAGGYGYTF
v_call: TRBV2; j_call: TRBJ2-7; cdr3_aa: CAIIRDRGGLSYEQYF
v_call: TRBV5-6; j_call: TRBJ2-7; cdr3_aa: CASSGGTSGNLGYEQYF
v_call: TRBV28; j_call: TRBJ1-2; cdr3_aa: CASTFSGRVGYGYTF
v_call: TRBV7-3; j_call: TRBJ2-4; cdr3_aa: CASSLNGGAKNIQYF
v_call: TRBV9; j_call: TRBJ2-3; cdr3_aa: CASSAGTVYTDTQYF
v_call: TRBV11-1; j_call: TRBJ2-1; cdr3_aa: CASSLGNGGPFNEQFF
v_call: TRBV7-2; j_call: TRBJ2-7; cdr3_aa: CASSFISWESEQYF
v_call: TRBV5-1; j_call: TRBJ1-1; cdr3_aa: CASSFLNTGTDTEAFF
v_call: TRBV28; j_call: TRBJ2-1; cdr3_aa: CASRPQGSSYNEQFF
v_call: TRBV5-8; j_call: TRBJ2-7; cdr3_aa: CASSVTGREQYF
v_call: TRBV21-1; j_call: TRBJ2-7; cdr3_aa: CASSKEREIGYEQYF
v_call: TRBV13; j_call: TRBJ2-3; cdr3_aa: CASSSGLAGVDTQYF
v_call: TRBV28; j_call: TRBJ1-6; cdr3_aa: CASTEGDSPLHF
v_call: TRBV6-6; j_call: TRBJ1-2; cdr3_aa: CASNGGGGYTF
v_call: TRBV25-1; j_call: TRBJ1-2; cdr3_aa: CASSEQGWDYGYTF
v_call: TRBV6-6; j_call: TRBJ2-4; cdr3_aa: CASSSLAGAKNIQYF
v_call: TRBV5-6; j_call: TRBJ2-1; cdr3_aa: CASSFFWALAGGGNEQFF
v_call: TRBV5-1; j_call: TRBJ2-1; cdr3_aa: CASSRQGGVPSYNEQFF
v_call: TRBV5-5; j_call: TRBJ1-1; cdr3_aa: CASSLDSSEAFF
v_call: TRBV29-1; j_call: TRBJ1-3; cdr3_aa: CSVRTVDSGNTIYF
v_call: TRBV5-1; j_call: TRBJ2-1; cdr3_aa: CASSLEASSYNEQFF
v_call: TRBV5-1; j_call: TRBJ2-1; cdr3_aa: CASSLAGGARTGYNEQFF
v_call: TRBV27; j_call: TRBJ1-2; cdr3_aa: CASSFRGYGYTF
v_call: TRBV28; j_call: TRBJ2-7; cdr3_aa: CASRTVKTYEQYF
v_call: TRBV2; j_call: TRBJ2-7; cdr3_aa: CASLSTGSSYEQYF
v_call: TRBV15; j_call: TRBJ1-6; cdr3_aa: CATSRQGFLLSDNSPLHF
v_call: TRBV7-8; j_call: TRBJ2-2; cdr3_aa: CASSFPITSAKANTGELFF
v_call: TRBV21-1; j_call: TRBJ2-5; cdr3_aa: CASSLGARGRETQYF
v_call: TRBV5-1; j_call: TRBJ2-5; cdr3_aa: CASSPTSTETQYF
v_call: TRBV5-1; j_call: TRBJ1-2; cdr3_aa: CASSLGADSYGYTF
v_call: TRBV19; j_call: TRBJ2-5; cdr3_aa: CASSRQGQGQRPYQETQYF